The rows below give T cell receptor beta chains drawn from one sample of a study of naive and memory T cell subsets. MiXCR was run by TCRdb on the UMI-ligation and nested PCR reads, yielding one entry per CDR3 protein. The repertoire holds tens of thousands of distinct CDR3 sequences, with roughly 13% as singletons. The sample was effector memory CD4+ T cells from blood. These receptors originate from a human donor in good health. Each CDR3 is given with its conserved first and last residue. The D gene is left open where the match is weak. Expanded clones are given a class, and other clones once, few, many or no size at all.

.	few	TRBV6-2/TRBV6-3	TRBJ2-1	CASRTQRGDSYNEQFF	TGTGCCAGCAGAACTCAGAGGGGAGACTCCTACAATGAGCAGTTCTTC
.	.	TRBV7-3	TRBJ2-3	CASSPAPRSSRTDTQYF	TGTGCCAGCAGCCCAGCGCCTCGGAGTAGTCGCACAGATACGCAGTATTTT
.	.	TRBV29-1	TRBJ2-7	CSVDNGGSYEQYF	TGCAGCGTTGATAACGGGGGTTCCTACGAGCAGTACTTC
.	.	TRBV19	TRBJ1-5	CASSKGGNQPQHF	TGTGCCAGTAGTAAAGGGGGCAATCAGCCCCAGCATTTT
TRBD1	.	TRBV27	TRBJ2-7	CASSRKTPGQGGYEQYF	TGTGCCAGCAGTCGCAAAACTCCGGGACAGGGGGGATACGAGCAGTACTTC
.	.	TRBV28	TRBJ2-1	CASSQRTSYNEQFF	TGTGCCAGCAGTCAGCGGACAAGTTACAATGAGCAGTTCTTC
.	many	TRBV5-6	TRBJ2-3	CASSQREITPAQYF	TGTGCCAGCAGCCAGAGGGAGATCACGCCGGCGCAGTATTTT
.	medium-sized	TRBV6-6	TRBJ2-5	CASKIGGPETQYF	TGTGCCAGCAAGATAGGGGGGCCAGAGACCCAGTACTTC
TRBD2	.	TRBV29-1	TRBJ2-1	CSGTSRNEQFF	TGCAGCGGGACTAGCCGCAATGAGCAGTTCTTC
.	few	TRBV3-1	TRBJ2-2	CASSQENDANTGELFF	TGTGCCAGCAGCCAAGAGAACGACGCGAACACCGGGGAGCTGTTTTTT
TRBD1	.	TRBV7-9	TRBJ1-5	CASSRQGAGNSNQPQHF	TGTGCCAGCAGTCGACAGGGGGCGGGTAATAGCAATCAGCCCCAGCATTTT
.	.	TRBV6-2/TRBV6-3	TRBJ1-5	CASSAVNQPQHF	TGTGCCAGCAGTGCCGTCAATCAGCCCCAGCATTTT
TRBD1	.	TRBV6-6	TRBJ2-3	CASTLQGVIRDTQYF	TGTGCCAGCACACTACAGGGGGTGATCAGAGATACGCAGTATTTT
TRBD1	.	TRBV7-9	TRBJ2-7	CASSFGQVRGEQYF	TGTGCCAGCAGCTTTGGACAGGTTAGGGGCGAGCAGTACTTC
.	few	TRBV3-1	TRBJ1-1	CASSHTDSGGAEAFF	TGTGCCAGCAGCCATACTGACAGCGGTGGGGCTGAAGCTTTCTTT
.	few	TRBV12-3/TRBV12-4	TRBJ2-3	CASSPFGAGTDTQYF	TGTGCCAGCAGCCCATTTGGAGCGGGCACAGATACGCAGTATTTT
.	few	TRBV29-1	TRBJ2-7	CSVGQTYEQYF	TGCAGCGTTGGACAGACCTACGAGCAGTACTTC
.	.	TRBV4-3	TRBJ1-2	CASSQDPPGTSNYGYTF	TGCGCCAGCAGCCAAGATCCCCCCGGGACTTCCAACTATGGCTACACCTTC
.	few	TRBV21-1	TRBJ2-5	CASSKGLALTETQYF	TGTGCCAGCAGCAAGGGACTAGCGCTAACGGAGACCCAGTACTTC
TRBD2	.	TRBV6-2/TRBV6-3	TRBJ2-7	CASSPGLAGVGQYF	TGTGCCAGCAGCCCGGGACTAGCGGGAGTCGGGCAGTACTTC
TRBD2	few	TRBV7-7	TRBJ2-1	CASSLALGGGEQFF	TGTGCCAGCAGCTTAGCGCTTGGGGGGGGTGAGCAGTTCTTC
.	many	TRBV2	TRBJ1-2	CASRETVQYGYTF	TGTGCCAGCAGGGAGACAGTCCAGTATGGCTACACCTTC
.	many	TRBV4-2	TRBJ2-1	CASSRSGEQFF	TGTGCCAGCAGCCGATCGGGTGAGCAGTTCTTC
TRBD2	many	TRBV14	TRBJ2-1	CASSHTFLGGRADNEQFF	TGTGCCAGCAGCCATACTTTCCTGGGCGGGAGGGCCGACAATGAGCAGTTCTTC
.	few	TRBV5-1	TRBJ2-7	CASSLGGASYEQYF	TGCGCCAGCAGCCTCGGTGGAGCTTCCTACGAGCAGTACTTC
TRBD2	.	TRBV7-8	TRBJ2-7	CASSLGLAGPVSYEQYF	TGTGCCAGCAGCTTAGGGCTAGCGGGACCGGTCTCCTACGAGCAGTACTTC
.	few	TRBV20-1	TRBJ1-1	CSASGVRRTEAFF	TGCAGTGCTTCGGGGGTGAGAAGAACTGAAGCTTTCTTT
.	medium-sized	TRBV18	TRBJ2-5	CASSPLKETQYF	TGTGCCAGCTCACCACTGAAAGAGACCCAGTACTTC
.	few	TRBV20-1	TRBJ2-3	CSATRADTDTQYF	TGCAGTGCTACTAGGGCCGACACAGATACGCAGTATTTT
.	many	TRBV29-1	TRBJ1-1	CSVEVQNTEAFF	TGCAGCGTCGAGGTCCAGAACACTGAAGCTTTCTTT
.	many	TRBV6-2/TRBV6-3	TRBJ1-5	CASWGTYYQPQHF	TGTGCCAGCTGGGGCACCTACTATCAGCCCCAGCATTTT
TRBD1	many	TRBV7-3	TRBJ2-1	CASSPQGQGAGGEQFF	TGTGCCAGCAGCCCGCAGGGACAGGGGGCTGGTGGTGAGCAGTTCTTC
TRBD2	few	TRBV6-5	TRBJ2-7	CASSYASSGSLIEQYF	TGTGCCAGCAGTTACGCGAGCAGCGGGAGTTTGATCGAGCAGTACTTC
TRBD2	.	TRBV5-1	TRBJ2-1	CASSNSGQTYNEQFF	TGCGCCAGCAGCAATAGCGGGCAGACCTACAATGAGCAGTTCTTC
.	.	TRBV5-1	TRBJ1-1	CASSPQGFTEAFF	TGCGCCAGCAGCCCTCAGGGATTCACTGAAGCTTTCTTT
TRBD2	many	TRBV7-2	TRBJ2-3	CASSLTLLAARTDTQYF	TGTGCCAGCAGCTTGACTCTACTAGCGGCCCGCACAGATACGCAGTATTTT
.	few	TRBV18	TRBJ2-1	CASSPNQGSSGYNEQFF	TGTGCCAGCTCACCGAATCAGGGGTCTAGCGGCTACAATGAGCAGTTCTTC
.	many	TRBV5-8	TRBJ2-7	CASGSYEQYF	TGTGCCAGCGGCTCCTACGAGCAGTACTTC
TRBD2	.	TRBV20-1	TRBJ2-7	CSAARASGNYEQYF	TGCAGTGCTGCGAGGGCTAGCGGAAACTACGAGCAGTACTTC
.	.	TRBV4-1	TRBJ1-3	CASSKQQASSGNTIYF	TGCGCCAGCAGTAAACAGCAGGCCAGCTCTGGAAACACCATATATTTT
TRBD1	.	TRBV28	TRBJ2-1	CASSLLPTGTEDNEQFF	TGTGCCAGCAGTTTGCTCCCAACCGGGACAGAAGACAATGAGCAGTTCTTC
.	.	TRBV29-1	TRBJ2-7	CSVEGGLGEQYF	TGCAGCGTTGAAGGGGGATTGGGCGAGCAGTACTTC
TRBD2	.	TRBV7-6	TRBJ2-2	CASSTQLAGGPRGTGELFF	TGTGCCAGCAGCACCCAACTAGCGGGAGGGCCCCGGGGCACCGGGGAGCTGTTTTTT
TRBD2	few	TRBV30	TRBJ2-7	CAWSVKALAGDEQYF	TGTGCCTGGAGTGTAAAGGCCCTAGCGGGAGACGAGCAGTACTTC
.	few	TRBV6-2/TRBV6-3	TRBJ1-2	CASSYRANYGYTF	TGTGCCAGCAGTTACAGAGCCAACTATGGCTACACCTTC
TRBD2	few	TRBV15	TRBJ2-3	CATSRDLAGSASTDTQYF	TGTGCCACCAGCAGAGACTTAGCGGGATCTGCTAGCACAGATACGCAGTATTTT